This T cell receptor beta chain was retrieved from a study of CD8 T cells in ankylosing spondylitis. Findings of the study overall: As reported, disease-linked clones showed significant enrichment in matched ankylosing spondylitis synovial fluid.

This clonotype was detected ten times or more. Antigen specificity is unknown. TCR beta libraries were made by quantitative 5'-RACE with molecular barcodes. Each CDR3 protein is one row after TCRdb ran MiXCR on the 5' RACE reads. Of 200,000 or so distinct CDR3 sequences listed, 10% to 15% are singletons. This receptor was identified in a female donor with ankylosing spondylitis or in good health (not recorded which). Source material: blood, either unsorted or a sorted T cell fraction (not recorded which).

This CDR3 is CASSLAEGDTYNEQFF. CDR3 bases: TGTGCCAGCAGCTTAGCGGAGGGGGACACCTACAATGAGCAGTTCTTC. V is TRBV7-9 and J is TRBJ2-1; D may match TRBD1 or TRBD2 (6 bases each). V was trimmed by 0 bases and J by 2 bases, leaving 11 bases between them. CDR1 and CDR2 (germline): SEHNR, FQNEAQ (reference sequence). The CDR3 runs to 16 residues.